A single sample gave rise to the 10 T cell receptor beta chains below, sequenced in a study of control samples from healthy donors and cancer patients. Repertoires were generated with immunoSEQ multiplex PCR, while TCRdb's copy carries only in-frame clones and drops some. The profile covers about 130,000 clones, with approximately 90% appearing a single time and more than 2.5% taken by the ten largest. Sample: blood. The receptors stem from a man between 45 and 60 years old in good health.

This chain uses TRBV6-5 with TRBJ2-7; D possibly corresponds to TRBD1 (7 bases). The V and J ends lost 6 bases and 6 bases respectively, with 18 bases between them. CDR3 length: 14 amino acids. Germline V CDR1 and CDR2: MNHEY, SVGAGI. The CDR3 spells CASSNSEGASEQYF. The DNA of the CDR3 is TGTGCCAGCAGCAATTCGGAGGGGGCGTCCGAGCAGTACTTC.

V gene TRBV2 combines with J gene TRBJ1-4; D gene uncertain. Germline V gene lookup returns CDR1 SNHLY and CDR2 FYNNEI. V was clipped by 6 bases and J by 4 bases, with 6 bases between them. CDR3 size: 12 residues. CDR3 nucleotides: TGTGCCAGCAGGGGTGGTAATGAAAAACTGTTTTTT. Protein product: CASRGGNEKLFF.

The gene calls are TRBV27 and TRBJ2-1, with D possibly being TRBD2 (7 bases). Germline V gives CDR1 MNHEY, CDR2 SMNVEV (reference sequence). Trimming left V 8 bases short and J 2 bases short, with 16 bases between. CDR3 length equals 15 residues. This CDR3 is CASRVRGATYNEQFF. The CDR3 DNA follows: TGTGCCAGCCGCGTACGGGGGGCTACCTACAATGAGCAGTTCTTC.

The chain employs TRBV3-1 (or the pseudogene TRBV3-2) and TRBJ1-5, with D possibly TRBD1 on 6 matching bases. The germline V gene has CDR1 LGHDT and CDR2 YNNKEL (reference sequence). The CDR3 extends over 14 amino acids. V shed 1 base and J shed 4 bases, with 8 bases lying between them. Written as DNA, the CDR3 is TGTGCCAGCAGCCAAGGAGGGGGGAATCAGCCCCAGCATTTT. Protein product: CASSQGGGNQPQHF.

CDR3 in DNA: TGTGCCAGCAGCCAAGTAGCCAGCTCCTCTAACTATGGCTACACCTTC. Translated, it gives CASSQVASSSNYGYTF. The genes are TRBV3-1 (or the pseudogene TRBV3-2) and TRBJ1-2; D is ambiguous. Trimming left V 1 base short and J 0 bases short, with 12 bases between. The CDR3 runs to 16 residues. Germline values: CDR1 LGHDT, CDR2 YNNKEL (reference sequence).

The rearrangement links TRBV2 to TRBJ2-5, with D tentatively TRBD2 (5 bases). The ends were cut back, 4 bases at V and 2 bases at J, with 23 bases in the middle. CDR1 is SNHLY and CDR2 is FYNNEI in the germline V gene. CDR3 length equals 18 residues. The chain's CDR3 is CASSGERGRRTPQETQYF. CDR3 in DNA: TGTGCCAGCAGTGGGGAGCGAGGCAGGCGAACCCCTCAAGAGACCCAGTACTTC.

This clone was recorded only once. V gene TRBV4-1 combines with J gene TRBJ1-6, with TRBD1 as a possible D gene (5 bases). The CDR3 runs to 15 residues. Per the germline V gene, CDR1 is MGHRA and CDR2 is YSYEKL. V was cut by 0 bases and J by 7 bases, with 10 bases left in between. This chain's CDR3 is CASSQDTGGNSPLHF. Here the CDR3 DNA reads TGCGCCAGCAGCCAAGATACGGGGGGGAATTCACCCCTCCACTTT.

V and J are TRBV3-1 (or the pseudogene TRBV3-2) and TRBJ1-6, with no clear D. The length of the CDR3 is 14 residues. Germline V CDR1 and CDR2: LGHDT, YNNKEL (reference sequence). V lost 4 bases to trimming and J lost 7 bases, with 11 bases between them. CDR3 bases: TGTGCCAGCAGCCCCAGGATGAACAATTCACCCCTCCACTTT. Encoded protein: CASSPRMNNSPLHF.

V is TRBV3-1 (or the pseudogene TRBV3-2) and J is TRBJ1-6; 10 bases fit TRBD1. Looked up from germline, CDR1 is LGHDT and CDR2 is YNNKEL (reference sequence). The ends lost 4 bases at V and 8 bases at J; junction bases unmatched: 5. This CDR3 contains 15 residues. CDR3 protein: CASSPRTGGDSPLHF. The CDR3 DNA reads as TGTGCCAGCAGCCCCCGGACAGGGGGTGATTCACCCCTCCACTTT.

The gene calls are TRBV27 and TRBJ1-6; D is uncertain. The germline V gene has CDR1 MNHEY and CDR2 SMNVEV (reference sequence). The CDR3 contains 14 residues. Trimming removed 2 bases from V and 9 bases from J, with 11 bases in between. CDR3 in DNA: TGTGCCAGCAGTTTAAGCATTAGGGCTTCACCCCTCCACTTT. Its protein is CASSLSIRASPLHF.